There are a few counts of the clone carrying this T cell receptor beta chain. Its specificity is unknown. It was the library that attached unique molecular identifiers to individual cDNA molecules. One entry per CDR3 protein results from TCRdb running MiXCR on the RACE reads. The sample consists of 150,000 to 200,000 distinct CDR3 sequences, about 14% of them appearing once. The time point: patch test 1, 2 weeks after DPC sensitization. Treatment of the sample: therapeutic diphenylcyclopropenone sensitization with weekly scalp DPC. At patch-test visits, sampling came before the patch test. The data are from a study of human T cells and chemical hapten exposure. Trimming stripped 3 bases from V and 9 bases from J, with 24 bases between. CDR1 is DFQATT, CDR2 SNEGSKA, per germline (reference sequence). CDR3 length: 16 residues. Study-level findings and limits: The presence of alopecia in the donors means their immune response may differ from healthy people's. As patch test score rose, PT1 expanded TCR counts tended to rise as well.

The sample was whole blood, taken in connection with sensitization to the hapten diphenylcyclopropenone (DPC). The J gene is TRBJ2-1, the V gene TRBV20-1; either TRBD1 or TRBD2 may fit D (5 bases each). The origin of this receptor is a woman aged 25 to 45 with alopecia areata. Some clones in this sample may be carry-over from other donors' samples. CDR3 sequence reads: CSASRRDPRTQVEQFF. DNA of the CDR3: TGCAGTGCTAGCCGCCGGGACCCCAGGACGCAGGTTGAGCAGTTCTTC.